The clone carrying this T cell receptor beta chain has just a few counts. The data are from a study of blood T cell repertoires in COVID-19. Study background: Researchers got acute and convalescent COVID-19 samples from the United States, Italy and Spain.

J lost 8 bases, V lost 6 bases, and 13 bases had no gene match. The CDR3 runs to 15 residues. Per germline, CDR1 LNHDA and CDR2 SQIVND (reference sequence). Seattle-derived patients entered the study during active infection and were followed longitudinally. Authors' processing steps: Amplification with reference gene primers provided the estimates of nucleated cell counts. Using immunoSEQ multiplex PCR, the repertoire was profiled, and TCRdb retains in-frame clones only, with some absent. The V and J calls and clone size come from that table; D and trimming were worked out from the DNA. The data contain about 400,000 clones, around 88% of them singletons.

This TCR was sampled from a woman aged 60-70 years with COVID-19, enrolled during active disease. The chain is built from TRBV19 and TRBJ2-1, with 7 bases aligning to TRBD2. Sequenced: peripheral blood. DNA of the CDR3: TGTGCCAGTAGGGGAGGGTACGGGTTAGGAGATGAGCAGTTCTTC. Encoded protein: CASRGGYGLGDEQFF.